The 18 T cell receptor beta chains given below trace back to one sample, sequenced in a study of TIL therapy for anti-PD-1-resistant metastatic lung cancer. The libraries were made with immunoSEQ v3. The assay was immunoSEQ multiplex PCR, and TCRdb's table has in-frame clones only and misses some. This table has about 52,000 clones, approximately 79% appearing once. The time point was: pre-treatment sample, taken before nivolumab and TIL therapy. The source was blood, collected at baseline. The receptors here all came from a woman aged 25-85 years with non-small cell lung cancer.

This chain joins TRBV29-1 and TRBJ2-2; the D gene is possibly TRBD1 (5 bases). Germline CDR1 SQVTM, CDR2 ANQGSEA. The CDR3 is 14 residues long. V shed 1 base and J shed 1 base, with 7 bases lying between them. CDR3 sequence (DNA): TGCAGCGTTGAAGGTCAGGGGAACACCGGGGAGCTGTTTTTT. This encodes CSVEGQGNTGELFF.

The chain uses TRBV19 and TRBJ1-4; 7 positions agree with TRBD1. CDR1 and CDR2 (germline): LNHDA, SQIVND (reference sequence). V was pared by 8 bases and J by 8 bases, with 8 bases of the junction left unmatched. CDR3 size: 13 residues. DNA for the CDR3: TGTGCCAGTGGGAAGACAGGGAGGGAAAAACTGTTTTTT. Protein: CASGKTGREKLFF.

This clone was seen only a few times. The chain is built from TRBV19 and TRBJ1-1, with D maybe TRBD1 (5 bases). The CDR3 spans 14 residues. In germline, CDR1 is LNHDA, CDR2 SQIVND (reference sequence). Trimming took 6 bases from V and 1 from J, leaving 12 bases between them. CDR3 nucleotide sequence: TGTGCCAGTAGCCAGGGCCCTGCGAACACTGAAGCTTTCTTT. Translating it yields CASSQGPANTEAFF.

The chain links TRBV6-5 to TRBJ2-5; D might be TRBD2 (6 bases). The CDR3 length is 15 residues. Germline CDR1 reads MNHEY; CDR2 reads SVGAGI. Deletions cut 1 base from V and 1 base from J, with 10 bases between. CDR3 in DNA: TGTGCCAGCAGTTACTTCGGGGGACTCCAAGAGACCCAGTACTTC. Amino acids: CASSYFGGLQETQYF.

The gene calls are TRBV6-5 and TRBJ2-1; D is unclear. The V and J ends lost 0 bases and 2 bases respectively, with 11 bases between them. The CDR3 covers 16 residues. Germline V gene sequence: CDR1 MNHEY, CDR2 SVGAGI. Written as DNA, the CDR3 is TGTGCCAGCAGTTACTCTGAAGACTTGGCCTACAATGAGCAGTTCTTC. This sequence encodes CASSYSEDLAYNEQFF.

The CDR3 is CASSPRGSSSYEQYF. CDR3 DNA: TGTGCCAGCAGCCCACGGGGGTCGAGCTCCTACGAGCAGTACTTC. The V gene is TRBV11-2, the J gene TRBJ2-7, with D perhaps matching TRBD2 (6 bases). CDR1 and CDR2 from the germline V gene are SGHAT and FQNNGV. CDR3 length equals 15 residues. V shed 5 bases and J shed 0 bases, with 14 bases lying between them.

This clone was seen once. The chain recombines TRBV7-8 with TRBJ2-1, with D tentatively TRBD1 or TRBD2 (5 bases each). Trimming removed 4 bases from V and 1 base from J, with 14 bases in between. The CDR3 runs to 16 residues. The germline V gene encodes CDR1 SGHVS and CDR2 FQNEAQ. The CDR3: CASSSADTKSYNEQFF. DNA for the CDR3: TGTGCCAGCAGCTCAGCGGACACAAAATCCTACAATGAGCAGTTCTTC.

There are a few counts of this clone. This rearrangement joins TRBV14 to TRBJ1-3, with no clear D. Germline loops: CDR1 SGHDN, CDR2 FVKESK. Trimming left V 4 bases short and J 3 bases short, with 10 bases between. CDR3 length: 14 residues. The CDR3 region has the DNA TGTGCCAGCAGCCCTGGGTATGGTGGAAACACCATATATTTT. This encodes CASSPGYGGNTIYF.

This clone was seen just once. In DNA, the CDR3 is TGCACCAGCAGCTCCCGGGAGAATTCTAGCACAGATACGCAGTATTTT. Translating gives CTSSSRENSSTDTQYF. The genes are TRBV1 and TRBJ2-3; TRBD2 reflects the table's D call only, with no check against the DNA. TRBV1 is noted as a pseudogene. There are 16 residues in the CDR3.

The chain joins TRBV13 to TRBJ2-7, with 8 positions matching TRBD1. Germline-derived CDR1 and CDR2 are PRHDT and FYEKMQ (reference sequence). The CDR3 contains 15 residues. Unmatched junction bases numbered 9, after V lost 3 bases and J lost 5 bases. The DNA of the CDR3 is TGTGCCAGCAGCTTCACGCCGACAGGGGACCACGAGCAGTACTTC. Translated: CASSFTPTGDHEQYF. Combining the CDR3 with reference TRBV13 and TRBJ2-7 gives the whole variable domain AAGVIQSPRHLIKEKRETATLKCYPIPRHDTVYWYQQGPGQDPQFLISFYEKMQSDKGSIPDRFSAQQFSDYHSELNMSSLELGDSALYFCASSFTPTGDHEQYFGPGTRLTVT.

This clone was seen once. The chain uses TRBV5-1 and TRBJ2-7; TRBD2 matches 10 bases. The CDR3 totals 13 residues. The V gene's germline CDR1 is SGHRS and CDR2 YFSETQ. V was pared by 5 bases and J by 11 bases, with 10 bases of the junction left unmatched. The CDR3 nucleotides are TGCGCCAGCAGGGGAAGCGGGAGGGCGATCAAGTACTTC. Its translation: CASRGSGRAIKYF. The variable domain in full, with the rest retrieved from reference TRBV5-1 and TRBJ2-7, is KAGVTQTPRYLIKTRGQQVTLSCSPISGHRSVSWYQQTPGQGLQFLFEYFSETQRNKGNFPGRFSGRQFSNSRSEMNVSTLELGDSALYLCASRGSGRAIKYFGPGTRLTVT.

The count of this clone is one. The rearrangement links TRBV7-9 to TRBJ1-4; the match to TRBD1 covers 7 bases. CDR1 and CDR2 (germline): SEHNR, FQNEAQ (reference sequence). V was pared by 5 bases and J by 5 bases, with 5 bases of the junction left unmatched. The CDR3 loop spans 14 amino acids. The CDR3 region is CASSRQGPNEKLFF. The CDR3 DNA is TGTGCCAGCAGCCGACAGGGTCCCAATGAAAAACTGTTTTTT.

The gene calls are TRBV10-3 and TRBJ1-5, with a weak D call TRBD1 (5 bases). The CDR3 length is 14 residues. V was clipped by 4 bases and J by 7 bases, with 14 bases between them. In germline, CDR1 is ENHRY, CDR2 SYGVKD. The CDR3 nucleotides read TGTGCCATCAGTGGACAGCCACGGGAGCAGCCCCAGCATTTT. This translates into CAISGQPREQPQHF.

The J gene is TRBJ2-3, the V gene TRBV29-1; D possibly corresponds to TRBD1 (6 bases). The CDR3 is made up of 12 amino acids. From germline, CDR1 is SQVTM and CDR2 ANQGSEA. V gave up 7 bases and J gave up 0 bases, with 8 bases separating them. CDR3 sequence: CSAGTSTDTQYF. CDR3 nucleotides: TGCAGCGCAGGGACAAGCACAGATACGCAGTATTTT.

V and J are TRBV4-1 and TRBJ1-5, with 8 positions matching TRBD1. The CDR3 runs to 14 residues. The V and J ends lost 4 bases and 7 bases, in that order; junction bases with no gene match: 6. CDR1 is MGHRA and CDR2 is YSYEKL in the germline V gene. Here the CDR3 DNA reads TGCGCCAGCAGCCTCGGACAGGGCTACCAGCCCCAGCATTTT. It encodes CASSLGQGYQPQHF.

This clone was picked up one time. The gene calls are TRBV14 and TRBJ2-7, with D uncertain. CDR3 length: 15 residues. V shed 1 base and J shed 2 bases, with 12 bases lying between them. Germline CDR1 and CDR2: SGHDN and FVKESK. CDR3 in DNA: TGTGCCAGCAGCCAAGGGACCGGGCCCGCCTACGAGCAGTACTTC. This codes for CASSQGTGPAYEQYF.

This clone was observed a single time. The chain carries TRBV30 and TRBJ1-1; 7 bases agree with TRBD1. This CDR3 is 14 amino acids long. Germline lookup yields CDR1 GTSNPN and CDR2 SVGIG (reference sequence). J lost 10 bases, V lost 4 bases, and 15 bases had no gene match. The CDR3 nucleotides are TGTGCCTGGAACCCGGGACTCTCTTCAGGGGGAGCTTTCTTT. Its translation: CAWNPGLSSGGAFF.

The chain couples TRBV7-8 to TRBJ2-7, with TRBD2 matching over 14 bases. The V gene's germline CDR1 is SGHVS and CDR2 FQNEAQ. Trimming took 6 bases from V and 4 from J; bases not matched to a gene: 14. The CDR3 has 18 residues. DNA of the CDR3: TGTGCCAGCAGTCCGCCGGGACTAGCGGGAGTGGGGGGTTACGAGCAGTACTTC. Translation gives CASSPPGLAGVGGYEQYF.